One and the same sample provided the 6 T cell receptor beta chains below, sequenced in a study of shared T cell receptors in the human thymus. TCRdb's table, derived via immunoSEQ multiplex PCR, lists solely in-frame clones and lacks some. Among 700,000 or so clones listed, 80% to 90% were seen once. The sample also formed part of further work on human thymus T cells.

The sequencing input was thymocytes. The receptors were sampled from a girl under two years old with a congenital heart defect.

The chain employs TRBV7-2 and TRBJ2-5, with D maybe TRBD1 (6 bases). Trimming left V 3 bases short and J 7 bases short, with 12 bases between. Germline-derived CDR1 and CDR2 are SGHTA and FQGNSA. The CDR3 has 13 amino acids. DNA for the CDR3: TGTGCCAGCAGCTTGAATAGAGGGGGGACCCAGTACTTC. This codes for CASSLNRGGTQYF.

The chain has TRBV25-1 and TRBJ1-1; D uncertain. Germline CDR1 reads MGHDK; CDR2 reads SYGVNS. The CDR3 is made up of 17 amino acids. The ends were cut back, 4 bases at V and 0 bases at J, with 18 bases in the middle. In nucleotides, the CDR3 is TGTGCCAGCAGTGCTGAGAGGGTGTCGATGATGAACACTGAAGCTTTCTTT. Translating gives CASSAERVSMMNTEAFF.

The chain carries TRBV5-1 and TRBJ1-1; 7 bases match TRBD1. This CDR3 has 16 amino acids. With 2 bases clipped from V and 1 base from J, the junction kept 8 bases outside the gene matches. Germline lookup yields CDR1 SGHRS and CDR2 YFSETQ. The CDR3 region has the DNA TGCGCCAGCAGCTTCGAGGTAGGGACAGCGAACACTGAAGCTTTCTTT. Translated, it gives CASSFEVGTANTEAFF.

The chain is built from TRBV21-1 and TRBJ2-1; the D call TRBD1 from the table was never checked on the DNA. TRBV21-1 is a listed pseudogene. This CDR3 has 16 amino acids. CDR3 DNA: TGTGCCAGCAGCAAACCCGGACAGAAACCTTACAATGAGCAGTTCTTC. Its protein is CASSKPGQKPYNEQFF.

The chain is built from TRBV9 and TRBJ1-3; D possibly corresponds to TRBD1 (5 bases). V was trimmed by 4 bases and J by 0 bases, leaving 14 bases between them. Germline CDR1 is SGDLS and CDR2 is YYNGEE. This CDR3 contains 16 residues. CDR3 loop: CASSTGTDTSGNTIYF. The CDR3 nucleotides read TGTGCCAGCAGCACTGGGACTGATACCTCTGGAAACACCATATATTTT.

The chain employs TRBV27 and TRBJ2-6; possibly TRBD1 for D (6 bases). Trimming cost V 7 bases and J 0 bases, with 13 bases left between them. Germline V lookup: CDR1 MNHEY, CDR2 SMNVEV (reference sequence). The CDR3 is 16 amino acids. CDR3 in DNA: TGTGCCAGCACTCCGGGACATCACTCTGGGGCCAACGTCCTGACTTTC. Its protein is CASTPGHHSGANVLTF.